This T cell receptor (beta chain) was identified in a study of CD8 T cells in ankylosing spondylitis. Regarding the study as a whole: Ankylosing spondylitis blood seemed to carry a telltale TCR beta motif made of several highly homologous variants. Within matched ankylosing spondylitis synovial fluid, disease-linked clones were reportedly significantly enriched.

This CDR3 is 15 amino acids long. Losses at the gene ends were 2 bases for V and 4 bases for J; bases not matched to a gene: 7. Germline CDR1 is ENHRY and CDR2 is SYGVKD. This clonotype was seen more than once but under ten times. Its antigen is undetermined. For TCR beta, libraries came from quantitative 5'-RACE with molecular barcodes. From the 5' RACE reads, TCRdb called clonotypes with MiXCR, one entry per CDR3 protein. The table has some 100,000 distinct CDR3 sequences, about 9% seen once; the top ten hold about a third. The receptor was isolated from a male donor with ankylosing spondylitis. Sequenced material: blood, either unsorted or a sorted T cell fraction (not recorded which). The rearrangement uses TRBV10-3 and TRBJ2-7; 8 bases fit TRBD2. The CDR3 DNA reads TGTGCCATCAGTGAGCCAGCTAGCGGGTCGTACGAGCAGTACGTC. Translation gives CAISEPASGSYEQYV.